Presented here are 15 T cell receptor beta chains from one specimen sequenced in a study of T cells after posttransplantation cyclophosphamide. Here immunoSEQ multiplex PCR was the method, and the copy in TCRdb shows in-frame clones only, minus some. The data list tens of thousands of clones, none observed once; about 2.5% falls to the top ten. What was sequenced was PBMCs. Receptors were obtained from an older woman in good health, CMV-negative, and a related stem cell transplant donor.

Many counts were recorded for this clone. The V and J genes are TRBV18 and TRBJ1-2; no clear D. Between the trimmed V and J ends, which lost 3 bases and 11 bases, there was a span of 22 bases. CDR3 size: 15 residues. Germline CDR1 is KGHSH and CDR2 is LQKENI. CDR3 protein: CASSPTKGQAAVYTF. CDR3 coding DNA: TGTGCCAGCTCACCTACGAAGGGCCAGGCTGCAGTTTACACCTTC. The full variable domain, with the rest looked up from reference TRBV18 and TRBJ1-2, is NAGVMQNPRHLVRRRGQEARLRCSPMKGHSHVYWYRQLPEEGLKFMVYLQKENIIDESGMPKERFSAEFPKEGPSILRIQQVVRGDSAAYFCASSPTKGQAAVYTFGSGTRLTVV.

At least ten counts were recorded for this clone. The rearrangement joins TRBV6-5 to TRBJ1-5, with unresolved D. Germline V lookup: CDR1 MNHEY, CDR2 SVGAGI. The V end was cut by 5 bases, the J end by 2 bases, with 13 bases between. The CDR3 covers 15 residues. The chain's CDR3 is CASSPGLGGNQPQHF. The CDR3 bases are TGTGCCAGCAGTCCCGGTCTAGGAGGCAATCAGCCCCAGCATTTT.

This clone has a count of ten or more. The V and J genes are TRBV19 and TRBJ1-1, with TRBD1 matching over 8 bases. CDR1 and CDR2 from the germline V gene are LNHDA and SQIVND (reference sequence). CDR3 length: 12 amino acids. With V trimmed by 5 bases and J by 8 bases, 4 bases remained unmatched. DNA of the CDR3: TGTGCCAGTAGTGCGACAGGGGTGGAAGCTTTCTTT. Translated, it gives CASSATGVEAFF.

The table lists this clone with a few counts. V gene TRBV24-1 combines with J gene TRBJ2-3; TRBD1 matches at 7 bases. Germline V lookup: CDR1 KGHDR, CDR2 SFDVKD. With V trimmed by 4 bases and J by 2 bases, 8 bases remained unmatched. The CDR3 loop spans 16 amino acids. CDR3 sequence reads: CATSEYSGGYTDTQYF. In DNA form, the CDR3 reads TGTGCCACCAGTGAGTATTCAGGGGGTTACACAGATACGCAGTATTTT.

The chain joins TRBV28 to TRBJ1-5, with 8 bases fitting TRBD1. Unmatched junction bases numbered 7, after V lost 3 bases and J lost 3 bases. Germline CDR1 reads MDHEN; CDR2 reads SYDVKM. This CDR3 is built from 16 residues. This CDR3 reads CASSLDRVLPNQPQHF. The CDR3 nucleotides read TGTGCCAGCAGTTTGGACAGGGTACTCCCCAATCAGCCCCAGCATTTT.

This clone was observed at least ten times. The chain has TRBV19 and TRBJ1-2, with D uncertain. This CDR3 comprises 12 residues. The V gene's germline CDR1 is LNHDA and CDR2 SQIVND (reference sequence). The ends were cut back, 8 bases at V and 4 bases at J, with 11 bases in the middle. CDR3: CASQGFLYGYTF. CDR3 nucleotides: TGTGCCAGTCAAGGGTTCCTCTATGGCTACACCTTC.

This chain uses TRBV12-3 or TRBV12-4 with TRBJ1-5, with D tentatively TRBD1 (5 bases). The V end lost 4 bases, the J end lost 3 bases, and 7 bases lay between the germline ends. The CDR3 has 13 residues. The CDR3 bases are TGTGCCAGCAGTTACAGGCACAATCAGCCCCAGCATTTT. It translates to CASSYRHNQPQHF.

This clone occurred many times. V usage is TRBV5-1 and J usage is TRBJ2-1; the match to TRBD2 covers 11 bases. J gave up 8 bases and V 0 bases, and 1 base lay outside the gene matches. Germline CDR1 and CDR2: SGHRS and YFSETQ. The CDR3 has 14 residues. CDR3 protein: CASSLGSGGDEQFF. The CDR3 DNA is TGCGCCAGCAGCTTGGGTAGCGGGGGGGATGAGCAGTTCTTC.

This clone was seen many times. The chain is built from TRBV30 and TRBJ2-7; 8 bases fit TRBD1. This CDR3 has 14 amino acids. Trimming took 7 bases from V and 3 from J; bases not matched to a gene: 11. Germline values: CDR1 GTSNPN, CDR2 SVGIG (reference sequence). The CDR3 is CAFRPGDRFYEQYF. CDR3 nucleotides: TGTGCCTTCAGGCCCGGGGACAGGTTCTACGAGCAGTACTTC.

There are many counts of this clone. V and J are TRBV7-2 and TRBJ1-2; 12 bases map to TRBD1. Per the germline V gene, CDR1 is SGHTA and CDR2 is FQGNSA. Unmatched junction bases numbered 7, after V lost 4 bases and J lost 7 bases. This CDR3 spans 15 amino acids. The CDR3 DNA sequence: TGTGCCAGCAGCTCGTCACCGGGACAGGGGGCTGGCTACACCTTC. The encoded protein is CASSSSPGQGAGYTF.

The table lists this clone with a few counts. This chain links TRBV29-1 with TRBJ2-3, with TRBD2 identical over 9 bases. The CDR3 consists of 16 residues. Trimming at V came to 0 bases and at J to 0 bases, leaving 4 bases not matched to a gene. CDR1 and CDR2 from the germline V gene are SQVTM and ANQGSEA. DNA of the CDR3: TGCAGCGTTGAAGATCAGCGGGAGGCCAGCACAGATACGCAGTATTTT. It codes for CSVEDQREASTDTQYF.

This clone was seen many times. V and J are TRBV6-5 and TRBJ1-1; 7 bases line up with TRBD1. The CDR3 runs to 13 residues. V lost 6 bases and J lost 4; bases outside the gene matches: 5. Germline V lookup: CDR1 MNHEY, CDR2 SVGAGI. The CDR3, as DNA: TGTGCCAGCAGAGGATCAGGGGGCACTGAAGCTTTCTTT. Protein product: CASRGSGGTEAFF.

V gene TRBV28 combines with J gene TRBJ2-2, with 9 bases aligning to TRBD1. Losses at the gene ends were 3 bases for V and 4 bases for J; bases not matched to a gene: 6. Germline CDR1 is MDHEN and CDR2 is SYDVKM. The CDR3 is 16 residues long. CDR3 residues: CASSFYGTGRTGELFF. The CDR3 bases are TGTGCCAGCAGTTTCTATGGGACAGGGCGCACCGGGGAGCTGTTTTTT.

This clone has ten or more counts. The chain links TRBV7-9 to TRBJ1-2; no clear D gene. This CDR3 has 11 amino acids. The germline gives CDR1 SEHNR, CDR2 FQNEAQ (reference sequence). Deletions cut 0 bases from V and 8 bases from J, with 4 bases between. CDR3 nucleotides: TGTGCCAGCAGCTTAGCAGGGGGCTACACCTTC. This sequence encodes CASSLAGGYTF.

The rearrangement links TRBV5-1 to TRBJ2-4, with 9 bases matching TRBD2. The germline CDR1 and CDR2 sequences are SGHRS and YFSETQ. Unmatched junction bases numbered 8, after V lost 4 bases and J lost 6 bases. CDR3 length equals 15 residues. The CDR3 DNA sequence: TGCGCCAGCAGCCCAGCGGGGGGAGGGGGAAACATTCAGTACTTC. This encodes CASSPAGGGGNIQYF.